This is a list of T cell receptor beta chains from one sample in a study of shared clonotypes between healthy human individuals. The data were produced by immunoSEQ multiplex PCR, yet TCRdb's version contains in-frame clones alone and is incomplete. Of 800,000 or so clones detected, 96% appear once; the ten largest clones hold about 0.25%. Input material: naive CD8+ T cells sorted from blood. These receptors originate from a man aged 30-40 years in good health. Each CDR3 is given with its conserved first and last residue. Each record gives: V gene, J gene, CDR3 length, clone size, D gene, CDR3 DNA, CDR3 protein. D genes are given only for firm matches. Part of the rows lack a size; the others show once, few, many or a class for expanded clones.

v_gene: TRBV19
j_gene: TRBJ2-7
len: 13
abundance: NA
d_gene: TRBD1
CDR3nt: TGTGCCAGTAGTATCCAGGGGGCCTACGAGCAGTACTTC
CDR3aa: CASSIQGAYEQYF

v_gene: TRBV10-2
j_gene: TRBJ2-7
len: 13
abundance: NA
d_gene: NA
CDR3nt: TGCGCCAGCAGTGATATGGGGCCCTACGAGCAGTACTTC
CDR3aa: CASSDMGPYEQYF

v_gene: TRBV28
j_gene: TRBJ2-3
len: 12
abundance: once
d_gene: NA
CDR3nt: TGTGCCAGCAACCCGGGGCCAGATACGCAGTATTTT
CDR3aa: CASNPGPDTQYF

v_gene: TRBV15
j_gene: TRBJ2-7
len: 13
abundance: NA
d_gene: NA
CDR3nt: TGTGCCACCAGCACAGGACAGAGACGCGAGCAGTACTTC
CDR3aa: CATSTGQRREQYF

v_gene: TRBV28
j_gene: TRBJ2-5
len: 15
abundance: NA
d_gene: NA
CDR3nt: TGTGCCAGCAGTTTAGGTGGCAGCAAACGCGAGACCCAGTACTTC
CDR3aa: CASSLGGSKRETQYF

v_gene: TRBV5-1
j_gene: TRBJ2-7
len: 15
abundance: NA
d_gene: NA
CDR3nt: TGCGCCAGCAGCTTCGGACAGACTGGAACCTACGAGCAGTACTTC
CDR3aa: CASSFGQTGTYEQYF

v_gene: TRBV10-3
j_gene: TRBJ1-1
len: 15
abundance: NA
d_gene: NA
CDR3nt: TGTGCCATCAGTGAGTCCAGACTACAGGAATATGAAGCTTTCTTT
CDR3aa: CAISESRLQEYEAFF

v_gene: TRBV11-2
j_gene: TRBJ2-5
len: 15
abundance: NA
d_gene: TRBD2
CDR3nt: TGTGCCAGCAGCTTATCTGCGGGACTACAAGAGACCCAGTACTTC
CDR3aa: CASSLSAGLQETQYF

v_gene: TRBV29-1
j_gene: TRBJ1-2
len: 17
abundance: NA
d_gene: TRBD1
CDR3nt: TGCAGCGTTGAAGAATCGTCCCCGGACAGGGCCAACTATGGCTACACCTTC
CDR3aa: CSVEESSPDRANYGYTF

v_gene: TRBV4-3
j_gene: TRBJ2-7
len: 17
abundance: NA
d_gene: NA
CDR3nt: TGCGCCAGCAGCCCACAAGTCGTCGGGAGCTTATCTAACGAGCAGTACTTC
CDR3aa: CASSPQVVGSLSNEQYF

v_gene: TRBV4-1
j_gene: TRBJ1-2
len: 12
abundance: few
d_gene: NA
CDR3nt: TGCGCCAGCAGCCAAGATCTGGATGGCTACACCTTC
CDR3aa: CASSQDLDGYTF

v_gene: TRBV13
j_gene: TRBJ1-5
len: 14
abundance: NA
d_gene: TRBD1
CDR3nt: TGTGCCAGCAGTAAGGACAGGGTCAATCAGCCCCAGCATTTT
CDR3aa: CASSKDRVNQPQHF

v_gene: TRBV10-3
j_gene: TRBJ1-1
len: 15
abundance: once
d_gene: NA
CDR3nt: TGTGCCATCAGAGAAACAGACATAATGAACACTGAAGCTTTCTTT
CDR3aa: CAIRETDIMNTEAFF

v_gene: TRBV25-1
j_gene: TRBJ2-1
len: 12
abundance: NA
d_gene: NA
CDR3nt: TGTGCCACGGGCGCATCCTACAATGAGCAGTTCTTC
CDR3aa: CATGASYNEQFF

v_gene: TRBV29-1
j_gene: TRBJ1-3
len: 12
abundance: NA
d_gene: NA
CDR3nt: TGCAGCGTGCGGACAGTCGGGAACACCATATATTTT
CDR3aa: CSVRTVGNTIYF

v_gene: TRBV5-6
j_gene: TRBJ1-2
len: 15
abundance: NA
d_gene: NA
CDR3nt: TGTGCCAGCAGCTTGGCTAGGGGGTTCCAAGCAGGCTACACCTTC
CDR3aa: CASSLARGFQAGYTF

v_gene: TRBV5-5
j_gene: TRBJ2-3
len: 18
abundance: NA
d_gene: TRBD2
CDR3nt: TGTGCCAGCAGCTCTCGAGCGGGAGTCCCCGAGGAGACAGATACGCAGTATTTT
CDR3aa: CASSSRAGVPEETDTQYF

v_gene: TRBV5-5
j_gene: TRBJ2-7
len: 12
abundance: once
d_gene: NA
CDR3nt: TGTGCCAGCAGCTTGGGAGGGTACGAGCAGTACTTC
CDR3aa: CASSLGGYEQYF

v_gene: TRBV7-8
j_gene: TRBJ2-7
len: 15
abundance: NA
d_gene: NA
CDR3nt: TGTGCCAGCAGCTCTAGGACAGCCTCCTGGTCCGAGCAGTACTTC
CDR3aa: CASSSRTASWSEQYF

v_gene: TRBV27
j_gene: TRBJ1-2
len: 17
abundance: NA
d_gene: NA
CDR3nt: TGTGCCAGCAGTCCGTTATATACGGGGAGTTACTCTATGGGCTACACCTTC
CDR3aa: CASSPLYTGSYSMGYTF

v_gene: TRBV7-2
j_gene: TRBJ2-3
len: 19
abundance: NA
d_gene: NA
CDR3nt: TGTGCCAGCAGCCCCGGCGGCTTAGATCCCTCGTTTTCCACAGATACGCAGTATTTT
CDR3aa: CASSPGGLDPSFSTDTQYF

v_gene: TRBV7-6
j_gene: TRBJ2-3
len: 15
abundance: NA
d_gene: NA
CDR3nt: TGTGCCAGCAGCTTAAACGGAGGGAGCACAGATACGCAGTATTTT
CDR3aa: CASSLNGGSTDTQYF

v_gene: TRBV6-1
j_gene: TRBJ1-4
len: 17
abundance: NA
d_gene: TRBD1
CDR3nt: TGTGCCAGCAGTGCTGGACAGGGTCTCGCAACTAATGAAAAACTGTTTTTT
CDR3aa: CASSAGQGLATNEKLFF

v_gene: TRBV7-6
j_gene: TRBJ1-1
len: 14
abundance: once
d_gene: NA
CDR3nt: TGTGCCAGCAGCTTAGACGCAAGCAACACTGAAGCTTTCTTT
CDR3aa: CASSLDASNTEAFF

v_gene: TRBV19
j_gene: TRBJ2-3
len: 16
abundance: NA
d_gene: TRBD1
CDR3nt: TGTGCCAGTGCCCCACTTGGGGACAGGGAGGCAGATACGCAGTATTTT
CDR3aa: CASAPLGDREADTQYF

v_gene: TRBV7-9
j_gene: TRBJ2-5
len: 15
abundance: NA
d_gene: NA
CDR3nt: TGTGCCAGCAGCTCCGGAGGGGGGGCGGAAGAGACCCAGTACTTC
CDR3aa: CASSSGGGAEETQYF

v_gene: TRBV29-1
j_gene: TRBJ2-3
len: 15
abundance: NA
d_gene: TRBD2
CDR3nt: TGCAGCGTTGACGGACTAGCGGGATTCACAGATACGCAGTATTTT
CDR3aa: CSVDGLAGFTDTQYF

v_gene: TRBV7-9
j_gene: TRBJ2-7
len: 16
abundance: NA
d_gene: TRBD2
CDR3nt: TGTGCCAGCTGTCCCGGGACTAGCGGGAGGGCCTACGAGCAGTACTTC
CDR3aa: CASCPGTSGRAYEQYF

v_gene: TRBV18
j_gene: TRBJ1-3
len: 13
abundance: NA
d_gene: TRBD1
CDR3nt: TGTGCCAGCTCACGGGACAGGGGAAACACCATATATTTT
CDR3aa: CASSRDRGNTIYF

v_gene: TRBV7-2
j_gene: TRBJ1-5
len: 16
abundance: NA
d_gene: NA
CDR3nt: TGTGCCAGCAGCCGAGCGTCGGAAGCGGAATATCAGCCCCAGCATTTT
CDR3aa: CASSRASEAEYQPQHF

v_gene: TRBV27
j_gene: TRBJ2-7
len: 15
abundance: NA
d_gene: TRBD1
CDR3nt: TGTGCCAGCAGTTTCACAGGGGGGCTCTCCTACGAGCAGTACTTC
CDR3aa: CASSFTGGLSYEQYF

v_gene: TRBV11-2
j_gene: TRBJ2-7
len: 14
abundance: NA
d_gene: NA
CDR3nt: TGTGCCAGCAGCTTAGTCGGCGACTCCTACGAGCAGTACTTC
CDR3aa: CASSLVGDSYEQYF

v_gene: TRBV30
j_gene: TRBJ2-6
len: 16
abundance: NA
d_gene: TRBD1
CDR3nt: TGTGCCTGCGAACAGGGGACAGACTCTGGGGCCAACGTCCTGACTTTC
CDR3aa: CACEQGTDSGANVLTF

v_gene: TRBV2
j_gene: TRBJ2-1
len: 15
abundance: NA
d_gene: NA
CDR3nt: TGTGCCAGCAGCGGGGCGATATTCACCTACAATGAGCAGTTCTTC
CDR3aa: CASSGAIFTYNEQFF

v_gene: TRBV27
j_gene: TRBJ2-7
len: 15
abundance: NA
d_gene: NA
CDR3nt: TGTGCCAGCAGTTTATGGGGCAATCCCTCCTACGAGCAGTACTTC
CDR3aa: CASSLWGNPSYEQYF

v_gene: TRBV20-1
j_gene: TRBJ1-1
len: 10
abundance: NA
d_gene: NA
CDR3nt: TGCAGTGCCATTAAGGGTTCTGGTTTCTTT
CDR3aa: CSAIKGSGFF

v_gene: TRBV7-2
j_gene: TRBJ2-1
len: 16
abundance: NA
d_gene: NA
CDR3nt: TGTGCCAGCAGCCCCTTGGGGGGCAGAACCTACAATGAGCAGTTCTTC
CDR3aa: CASSPLGGRTYNEQFF

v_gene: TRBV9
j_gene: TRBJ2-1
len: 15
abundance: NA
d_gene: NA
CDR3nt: TGTGCCAGCAGCGCCCGGGATATCATATACAATGAGCAGTTCTTC
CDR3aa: CASSARDIIYNEQFF

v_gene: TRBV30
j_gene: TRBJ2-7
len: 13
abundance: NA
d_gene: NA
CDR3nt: TGTGCCTGGAGCGCTGACTTCTCCTACGAGCAGTACTTC
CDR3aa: CAWSADFSYEQYF

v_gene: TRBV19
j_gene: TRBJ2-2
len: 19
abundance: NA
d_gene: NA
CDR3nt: TGTGCCAGTAGTTCTTATCTTCCGACCGTAACCCTGAACACCGGGGAGCTGTTTTTT
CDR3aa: CASSSYLPTVTLNTGELFF

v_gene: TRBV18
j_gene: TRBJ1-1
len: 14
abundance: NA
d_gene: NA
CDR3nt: TGTGCCAGCTCACCACCGCTAACAGACACTGAAGCTTTCTTT
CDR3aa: CASSPPLTDTEAFF